The TCR delta chain described here comes from a study of Vδ1+ human thymocytes. The template was reverse-transcribed extracted RNA. Pooled V-gene forward primers with one constant-region reverse primer generated the CDR3 amplicons by multiplex PCR. TCRdb re-analyzed the multiplex PCR reads via CATT. The sample consists of roughly 56,000 delta-chain clones, around 15% of them appearing once. Alphabeta T cells were depleted, then CD3+ Vdelta1+ Vdelta2- thymocytes were FACS-sorted. Sorted Vdelta1+ thymocytes were roughly 96% to 99.6% pure. General study findings and limits: Unlike peripheral blood Vdelta1+ controls, thymic delta-chain sequences included 15% to 20% Vdelta2 and few Vdelta3. Thymic TRG and TRD repertoires appeared highly polyclonal. TRD repertoires were essentially private, unlike widely shared TRG clonotypes.

This clone was detected a few times. Antigen specificity is unknown. The length of the CDR3 is 22 residues. Germline CDR1 reads TSWWSYY; CDR2 reads QGS. V shed 0 bases and J shed 0 bases, with 29 bases lying between them. The chain combines TRDV1 with TRDJ1; TRDD3 might be the D (7 bases). This clonotype was sampled from a girl under two years old who had congenital heart surgery. The sequenced material came from Vdelta1+ gamma-delta thymocytes from the thymus. Subset in this sample: FACS-sorted CD3+ TCRalphabeta- TCRVdelta1+ TCRVdelta2- thymocytes. The CDR3 loop reads CALGELGSYVRDTHPYTDKLIF. The CDR3 DNA reads as TGTGCTCTTGGGGAACTCGGGTCCTACGTGCGGGATACCCACCCGTACACCGATAAACTCATCTTT.